This T cell receptor beta chain was retrieved from a study of cytomegalovirus exposure and HLA in healthy donors. Whole-study findings and limits: A link between a missense DCLRE1C variant and TCR beta V- and J-gene trimming emerged from a later analysis. Serostatus for CMV was the only available immune exposure information.

In the PCR, 60 Vbeta and 13 Jbeta primers were used. Produced via immunoSEQ multiplex PCR; TCRdb's table is partial and in-frame only. Of roughly 100,000 clones in the sample, 75% to 90% were seen once. Comments on this clone: The antigen remains undetermined.

CDR1 and CDR2 from the germline V gene are SGDLS and YYNGEE. The CDR3 covers 16 residues. V lost 4 bases, J lost 6 bases, and 23 bases lay in between. The V gene is TRBV9, the J gene TRBJ2-7; D possibly corresponds to TRBD1 (6 bases). The sequence was obtained from a man aged 25 to 40 in good health and CMV-seronegative. The sample comprised PBMCs. For the CDR3, the DNA is TGTGCCAGCAGCCCGTTCCGGGACATCGGTACGGGCGAGCAGTACTTC. Encoded protein: CASSPFRDIGTGEQYF.